These 3 T cell receptor beta chains share one sample of origin, sequenced in a study of spatial heterogeneity in lung cancer. Time point indicated: blood at routine non-recurrence follow-up after resection. A single record per CDR3 protein comes from TCRdb applying MiXCR to the 5' RACE reads. The sample records more than 75,000 distinct CDR3 sequences, roughly a fifth being singletons. The specimen was PBMCs, collected at follow-up. Every receptor here comes from a male donor with early-stage non-small cell lung cancer.

The V and J genes are TRBV5-1 and TRBJ1-3; D perhaps matches TRBD1 (5 bases). V was cut by 0 bases and J by 11 bases, with 12 bases left in between. Germline V gives CDR1 SGHRS, CDR2 YFSETQ. This CDR3 comprises 13 residues. CDR3 sequence (DNA): TGCGCCAGCAGCTTGGGGGCAGGGCCTCCCATATATTTT. Translation gives CASSLGAGPPIYF.

Comment on this clonotype: The junction departs from germline at one end; a sequencing error may be responsible. This sequence joins TRBV6-2 or TRBV6-3 and TRBJ1-1, with D tentatively TRBD1 (6 bases). Per the germline V gene, CDR1 is MNHEY and CDR2 is SVGEGT. The CDR3 spans 15 residues. Here the CDR3 DNA reads TGTGCCAGCAATTACGCGGGGGCTCGGAACACTGAAGCTTTCTTT. The encoded protein is CASNYAGARNTEAFF.

This clonotype came up many times. The CDR3 protein is CSAVPGTTNTGELFF. The CDR3 DNA reads TGCAGTGCGGTCCCCGGGACTACCAACACCGGGGAGCTGTTTTTT. The chain carries TRBV20-1 and TRBJ2-2; 7 bases are shared with TRBD2. The germline CDR1 and CDR2 sequences are DFQATT and SNEGSKA (reference sequence). The CDR3 has 15 residues. V lost 6 bases and J lost 2; bases outside the gene matches: 9.